Listed here is a single T cell receptor (beta chain). Antigen specificity is unknown. This entry comes from a study of cytomegalovirus exposure and HLA in healthy donors. The PCR contained 60 Vbeta and 13 Jbeta primers. Sequencing was performed with immunoSEQ multiplex PCR; in TCRdb, only in-frame clones are kept and a portion is missing. The sample lists 170,000 or so clones, 77% seen once, with 1.4% to 1.5% in the top ten. This CDR3 spans 15 amino acids. Trimming pared 4 bases from V and 7 bases from J, leaving 19 bases between. Germline values: CDR1 ENHRY, CDR2 SYGVKD. Study-wide results and limits: In an earlier analysis, most TCR beta V segments were productive about 87% or about 30% of the time. The dataset shows that most TCR sequences were rare, while some public TCRs occurred in many donors. In vitro, a few CMV-associated chains proved specific for CMV antigens.

The origin of this receptor is a woman aged 30 to 39 in good health and CMV-seropositive. This chain connects TRBV10-3 to TRBJ1-2; D is unclear. The sequencing sample was made of PBMCs. Written as DNA, the CDR3 is TGTGCCATCAGTGTGGCGACGATCAGTCAGGTTGGCTACACCTTC. Residues: CAISVATISQVGYTF.